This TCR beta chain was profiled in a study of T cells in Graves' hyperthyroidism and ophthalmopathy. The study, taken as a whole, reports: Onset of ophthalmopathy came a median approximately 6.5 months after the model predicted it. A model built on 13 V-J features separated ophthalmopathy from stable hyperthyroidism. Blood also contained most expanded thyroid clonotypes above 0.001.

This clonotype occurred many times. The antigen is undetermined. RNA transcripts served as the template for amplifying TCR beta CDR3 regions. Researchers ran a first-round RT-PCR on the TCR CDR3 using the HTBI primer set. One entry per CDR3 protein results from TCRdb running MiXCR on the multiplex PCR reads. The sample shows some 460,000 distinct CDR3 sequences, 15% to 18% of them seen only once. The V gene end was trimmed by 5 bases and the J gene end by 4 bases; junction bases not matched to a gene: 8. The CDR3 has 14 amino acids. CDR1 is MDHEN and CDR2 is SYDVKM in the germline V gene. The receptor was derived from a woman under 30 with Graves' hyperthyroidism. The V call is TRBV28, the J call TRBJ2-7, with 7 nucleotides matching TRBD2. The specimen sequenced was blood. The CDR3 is CASSQPGLPYEQYF. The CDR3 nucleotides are TGTGCCAGCAGTCAACCGGGACTACCATACGAGCAGTACTTC.